This TCR beta chain derives from a study of blood T cells in healthy people across ages. The CDR3 runs to 18 residues. Germline V gives CDR1 SGHNT, CDR2 YYREEE (reference sequence). J was trimmed by 0 bases and V by 3 bases; bases with no gene match: 3. Next came a second PCR, run for about 7 to 12 cycles, which used a sample-barcoded 5' primer along with a J-beta primer mix. In TCRdb, the 5' RACE reads were re-called with MiXCR into one record per CDR3 protein. The sample holds roughly 790,000 distinct CDR3 sequences, approximately 43% seen once. The sample taken for sequencing was blood. The chain is built from TRBV5-4 and TRBJ2-2; the match to TRBD2 covers 15 bases. This TCR was recovered from a woman in her sixties in good health. In DNA form, the CDR3 reads TGTGCCAGCAGCTGGGGACTAGCGGGGGGACCGAACACCGGGGAGCTGTTTTTT. Translated: CASSWGLAGGPNTGELFF.